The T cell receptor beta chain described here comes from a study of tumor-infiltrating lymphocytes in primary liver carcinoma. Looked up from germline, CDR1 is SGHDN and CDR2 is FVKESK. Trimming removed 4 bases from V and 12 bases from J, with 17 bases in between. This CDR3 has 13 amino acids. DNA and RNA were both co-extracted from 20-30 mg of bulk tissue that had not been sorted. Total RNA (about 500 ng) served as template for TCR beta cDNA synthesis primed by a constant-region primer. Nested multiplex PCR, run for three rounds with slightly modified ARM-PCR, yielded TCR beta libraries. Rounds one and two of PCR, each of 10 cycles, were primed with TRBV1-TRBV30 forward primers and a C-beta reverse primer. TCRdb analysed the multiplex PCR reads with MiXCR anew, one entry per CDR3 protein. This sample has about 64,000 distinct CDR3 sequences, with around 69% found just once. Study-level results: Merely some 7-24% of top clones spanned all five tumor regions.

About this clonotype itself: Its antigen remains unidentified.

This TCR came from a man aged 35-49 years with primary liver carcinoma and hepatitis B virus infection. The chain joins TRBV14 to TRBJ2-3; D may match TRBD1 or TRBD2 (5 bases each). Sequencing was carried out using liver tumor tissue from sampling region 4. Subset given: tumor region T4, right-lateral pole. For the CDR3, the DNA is TGTGCCAGCAGCCTGACAGAACAGACTACTCAGTATTTT. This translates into CASSLTEQTTQYF.